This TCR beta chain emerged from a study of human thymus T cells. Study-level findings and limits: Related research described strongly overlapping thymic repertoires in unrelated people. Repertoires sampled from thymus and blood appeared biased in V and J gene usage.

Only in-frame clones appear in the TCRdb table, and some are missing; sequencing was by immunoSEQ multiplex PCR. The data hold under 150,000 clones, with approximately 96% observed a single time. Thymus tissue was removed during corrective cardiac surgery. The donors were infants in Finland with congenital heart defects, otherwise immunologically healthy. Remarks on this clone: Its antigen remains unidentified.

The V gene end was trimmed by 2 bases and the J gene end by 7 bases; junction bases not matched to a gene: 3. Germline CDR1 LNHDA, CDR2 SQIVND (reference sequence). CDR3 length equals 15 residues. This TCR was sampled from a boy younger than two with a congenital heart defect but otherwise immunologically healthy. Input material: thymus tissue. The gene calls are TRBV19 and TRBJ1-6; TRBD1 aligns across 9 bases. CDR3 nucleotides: TGTGCCAGTAGTATAAGGGGACAGGGAAATTCACCCCTCCACTTT. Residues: CASSIRGQGNSPLHF.